One T cell receptor (beta chain) is described in this entry. The antigen remains undetermined. Trimming removed 2 bases from V and 6 bases from J; junction bases left unmatched: 11. Per germline, CDR1 KGHSH and CDR2 LQKENI. The CDR3 has 18 residues. This table comes from immunoSEQ multiplex PCR, and its TCRdb copy is limited to in-frame clones, with some not included. This sample yields 4,500 to 6,000 clones, of which roughly 88% are seen a single time; approximately 5% belongs to the top ten. The data belong to a study of immune cell composition in non-small cell lung cancer. Study in general: Most cases were lung adenocarcinoma or squamous cell carcinoma. Regarding the study as a whole: Tumour TCR-beta clonality showed no significant link to smoking pack-years. TIL tumour reactivity correlated with maximal tumour-associated clone frequency in adenocarcinoma.

Normal lung was taken at the farthest possible site, at least 3 cm from tumour. The rearrangement uses TRBV18 and TRBJ2-2; 11 bases agree with TRBD2. Sample: non-adjacent lung tissue. This TCR came from a human donor with non-small cell lung cancer. Some clones in this sample may be carry-over from other donors' samples. The CDR3 loop is CASSPYTSGSDVPGELFF. CDR3 coding DNA: TGTGCCAGCTCACCATACACTAGCGGGAGTGATGTGCCCGGGGAGCTGTTTTTT.